This TCR beta chain is from a study of T cells in tuberculosis. In the study overall: In South Africa, adults with active tuberculosis were compared with IGRA-negative and latently infected IGRA-positive adolescents.

Some clones are missing from TCRdb's copy, which holds only in-frame ones; the method was immunoSEQ multiplex PCR. The sample records tens of thousands of clones, 91% being singletons. Regarding time point: new active TB diagnosis, blood taken before or within 7 days of starting treatment. On average about 92,000 T cells per donor were immunosequenced. The CDR3 is made up of 15 amino acids. Trimming removed 5 bases from V and 0 bases from J; junction bases left unmatched: 2. The germline V gene encodes CDR1 SQVTM and CDR2 ANQGSEA. Study results and caveats: Active tuberculosis alpha repertoires lay closer to GMM-specific TCRs than controls'.

About this clone: Its antigen is still unknown.

Sequenced here: PBMCs, sampled at tuberculosis diagnosis. The chain uses TRBV29-1 and TRBJ2-6; 9 bases are a match to TRBD1. The clonotype originates from an adult with tuberculosis. CDR3 sequence (DNA): TGCAGCGTTACAGGGGGCCCCTCTGGGGCCAACGTCCTGACTTTC. This gives the protein CSVTGGPSGANVLTF.